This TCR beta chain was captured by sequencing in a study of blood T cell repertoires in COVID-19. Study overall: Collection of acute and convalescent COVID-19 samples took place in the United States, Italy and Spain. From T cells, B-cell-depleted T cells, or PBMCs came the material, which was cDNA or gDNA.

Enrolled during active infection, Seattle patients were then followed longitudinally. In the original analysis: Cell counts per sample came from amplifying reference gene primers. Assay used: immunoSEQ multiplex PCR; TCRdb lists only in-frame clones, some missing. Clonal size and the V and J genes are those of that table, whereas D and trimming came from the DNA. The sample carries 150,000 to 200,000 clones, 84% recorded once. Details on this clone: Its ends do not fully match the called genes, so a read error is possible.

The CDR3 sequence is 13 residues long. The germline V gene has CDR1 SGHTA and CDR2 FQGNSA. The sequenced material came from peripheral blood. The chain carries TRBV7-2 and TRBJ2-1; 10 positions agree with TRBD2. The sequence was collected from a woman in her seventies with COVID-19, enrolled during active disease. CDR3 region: CASSLEREGRRVF. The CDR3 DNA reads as TGTGCCAGCAGCCTAGAGCGGGAGGGCCGACGAGTCTTC.